Included here is one T cell receptor beta chain sequence, with context. The data derive from a study of blood T cell repertoires in COVID-19. This CDR3 comprises 15 residues. Per germline, CDR1 LGHNA and CDR2 YSLEER. The V segment lost 5 bases and the J segment 4 bases; nucleotides outside the gene matches: 7. Clones were read by immunoSEQ multiplex PCR, and TCRdb kept only the in-frame ones, dropping some. The sample shows roughly 300,000 clones, more than 70% of them seen only once. The receptor was derived from a woman aged 45-60 years who had recovered from COVID-19. This rearrangement joins TRBV4-3 to TRBJ1-1; 10 nucleotides align to TRBD1. The material sequenced was peripheral blood. CDR3 coding DNA: TGCGCCAGCAGCTTAACCTGGACAGGGGGCACTGAAGCTTTCTTT. Translated: CASSLTWTGGTEAFF.